Following are 16 T cell receptor beta chains from one sample sequenced in a study of cytomegalovirus exposure and HLA in healthy donors. The PCR used 60 Vbeta and 13 Jbeta primers. TCRdb's copy holds only in-frame clones and misses some; the assay was immunoSEQ multiplex PCR. The profile shows hundreds of thousands of clones, 70% to 80% of them singletons. Sequencing used PBMCs. Source of these receptors: a man aged 40-49 years in good health and CMV-seronegative.

The chain recombines TRBV14 with TRBJ1-3, with TRBD1 matching over 10 bases. The J segment lost 4 bases and the V segment lost 4 bases, leaving 13 bases of the junction unmatched. CDR3 size: 18 residues. The V gene's germline CDR1 is SGHDN and CDR2 FVKESK. The CDR3 DNA reads TGTGCCAGCAGCCGAAGACGCCCGGGACAGGGGAGAGGAAACACCATATATTTT. The encoded protein is CASSRRRPGQGRGNTIYF.

The chain combines TRBV27 with TRBJ2-3; 7 nucleotides match TRBD2. J lost 8 bases, V lost 2 bases, and 4 bases had no gene match. Germline V gene sequence: CDR1 MNHEY, CDR2 SMNVEV (reference sequence). The CDR3 runs 13 residues. CDR3 sequence (DNA): TGTGCCAGCAGTTTAGGCGGGGGAGGTACGCAGTATTTT. Protein product: CASSLGGGGTQYF.

The chain has TRBV29-1 and TRBJ2-7; D perhaps matches TRBD1 (6 bases). The CDR3 has 13 amino acids. CDR1 and CDR2 from the germline V gene are SQVTM and ANQGSEA. V was cut by 5 bases and J by 3 bases, with 14 bases left in between. This CDR3 is CSVKRQANYEQYF. The CDR3 DNA reads as TGCAGCGTTAAGAGACAGGCGAACTACGAGCAGTACTTC.

The chain combines TRBV15 with TRBJ1-3, with no clear D. The germline V and J ends were trimmed by 3 bases and 9 bases, with 9 bases remaining between them. The germline V gene encodes CDR1 LNHNV and CDR2 YYDKDF (reference sequence). The CDR3 runs to 12 residues. CDR3 protein: CATSRSPGTIYF. The DNA of the CDR3 is TGTGCCACCAGCAGGAGTCCCGGCACCATATATTTT.

V gene TRBV18 combines with J gene TRBJ1-2; no clear D. The CDR3 has 17 amino acids. The germline CDR1 and CDR2 sequences are KGHSH and LQKENI. The germline V and J ends were trimmed by 0 bases and 4 bases, with 18 bases remaining between them. The CDR3: CASSPPLNVGQAYGYTF. The CDR3 DNA reads TGTGCCAGCTCACCACCGCTTAATGTGGGCCAAGCCTATGGCTACACCTTC. Looking up the rest from reference TRBV18 and TRBJ1-2 gives the full variable domain: NAGVMQNPRHLVRRRGQEARLRCSPMKGHSHVYWYRQLPEEGLKFMVYLQKENIIDESGMPKERFSAEFPKEGPSILRIQQVVRGDSAAYFCASSPPLNVGQAYGYTFGSGTRLTVV.

The V gene is TRBV5-1, the J gene TRBJ1-2; 7 positions agree with TRBD1. V trimming: 6 bases; J trimming: 3 bases; junction bases outside the gene matches: 8. This CDR3 is built from 14 residues. Germline CDR1 SGHRS, CDR2 YFSETQ. CDR3 loop: CASTRTGKDYGYTF. The CDR3 coding sequence is TGCGCCAGCACTCGGACAGGCAAAGACTATGGCTACACCTTC.

A note on this clone: Different DNA sequences within this sample yield the same CDR3. J is TRBJ2-1 and V is TRBV7-9; TRBD2 aligns across 8 bases. Germline values: CDR1 SEHNR, CDR2 FQNEAQ (reference sequence). V shed 5 bases, J shed 0 bases, and the junction held 6 bases outside the gene matches. This CDR3 is 16 amino acids long. The CDR3 reads CASSPTSGSSYNEQFF. Written as DNA, the CDR3 is TGTGCCAGCAGCCCTACTAGCGGCAGCTCCTACAATGAGCAGTTCTTC.

The chain combines TRBV9 with TRBJ2-7; TRBD2 matches at 8 bases. This CDR3 has 15 residues. Trimming removed 0 bases from V and 5 bases from J; junction bases left unmatched: 7. CDR1 and CDR2 from the germline V gene are SGDLS and YYNGEE. CDR3 amino acids: CASSVEPAGVNEQYF. The CDR3 DNA is TGTGCCAGCAGCGTAGAGCCAGCGGGAGTCAACGAGCAGTACTTC.

This clone was picked up a small number of times. V usage is TRBV6-5 and J usage is TRBJ2-1; 10 bases match TRBD1. There are 15 residues in the CDR3. V was pared by 5 bases and J by 8 bases, with 9 bases of the junction left unmatched. Germline V CDR1 and CDR2: MNHEY, SVGAGI. The CDR3 is CASSSRQGAIYEQFF. The CDR3 DNA follows: TGTGCCAGCAGTAGCCGACAGGGGGCAATTTATGAGCAGTTCTTC.

V and J are TRBV7-9 and TRBJ2-3; D unclear. In germline, CDR1 is SEHNR, CDR2 FQNEAQ (reference sequence). The CDR3 runs to 12 residues. Between the trimmed V and J ends, which lost 3 bases and 6 bases, there was a span of 7 bases. The CDR3 here is CASSFSGDTQYF. The CDR3 DNA sequence: TGTGCCAGCAGCTTCTCCGGGGATACGCAGTATTTT.

Only one count was recorded for this clone. The chain recombines TRBV5-6 with TRBJ1-6; D uncertain. The CDR3 runs 15 residues. Trimming removed 5 bases at V and 5 bases at J, with 14 bases between. Per the germline V gene, CDR1 is SGHDT and CDR2 is YYEEEE. Here the CDR3 DNA reads TGTGCCAGCAGATCCTCCCCCGGGAATAATTCACCCCTCCACTTT. This codes for CASRSSPGNNSPLHF.

This rearrangement joins TRBV28 to TRBJ2-5; 10 bases map to TRBD1. V shed 7 bases and J 2 bases; nucleotides not matched to a gene: 4. Germline V gene sequence: CDR1 MDHEN, CDR2 SYDVKM. The CDR3 is made up of 14 amino acids. The CDR3 sequence: CASTWDRGQETQYF. For the CDR3, the DNA is TGTGCCAGCACCTGGGACAGGGGACAAGAGACCCAGTACTTC.

CDR3: CASSSPLAGVIDTQYF. The CDR3 DNA sequence: TGTGCCAGCAGCTCCCCCCTGGCGGGGGTTATAGATACGCAGTATTTT. The chain carries TRBV7-6 and TRBJ2-3; 7 nucleotides align to TRBD2. Trimming at V came to 4 bases and at J to 5 bases, leaving 12 bases not matched to a gene. The germline gives CDR1 SGHVS, CDR2 FNYEAQ. The CDR3 covers 16 residues.

In its sample, this clone was seen once. The chain is built from TRBV6-1 and TRBJ1-6; no definite D call. The CDR3 spans 12 residues. Per germline, CDR1 MNHNS and CDR2 SASEGT. Trimming removed 10 bases from V and 7 bases from J, with 11 bases in between. CDR3: CATLSSNSPLHF. For the CDR3, the DNA is TGTGCCACCCTATCGTCCAATTCACCCCTCCACTTT.

The V and J genes are TRBV18 and TRBJ2-3; 11 bases map to TRBD2. Germline CDR1 is KGHSH and CDR2 is LQKENI. The CDR3 runs 16 residues. J was trimmed by 1 base and V by 1 base; bases with no gene match: 1. CDR3 sequence reads: CASSPQLAGGTDTQYF. In DNA form, the CDR3 reads TGTGCCAGCTCACCACAACTAGCGGGAGGCACAGATACGCAGTATTTT.

The chain joins TRBV7-8 to TRBJ1-1; D gene unclear. CDR3 size: 14 residues. Trimming removed 0 bases at V and 4 bases at J, with 9 bases between. Germline CDR1 is SGHVS and CDR2 is FQNEAQ. The DNA for the CDR3 is TGTGCCAGCAGCTTAGCCAACGAGTTCACTGAAGCTTTCTTT. Amino acids: CASSLANEFTEAFF.